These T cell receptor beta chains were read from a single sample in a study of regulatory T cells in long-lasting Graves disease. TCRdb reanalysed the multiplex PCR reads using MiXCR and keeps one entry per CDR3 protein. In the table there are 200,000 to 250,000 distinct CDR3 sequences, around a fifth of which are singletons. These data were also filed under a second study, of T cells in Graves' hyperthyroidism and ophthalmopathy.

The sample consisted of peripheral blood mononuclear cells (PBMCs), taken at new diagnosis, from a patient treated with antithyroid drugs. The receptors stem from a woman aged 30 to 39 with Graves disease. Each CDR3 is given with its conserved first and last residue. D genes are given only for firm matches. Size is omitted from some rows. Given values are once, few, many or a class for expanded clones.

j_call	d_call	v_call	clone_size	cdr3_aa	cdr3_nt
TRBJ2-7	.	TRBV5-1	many	CASSLAPGRPSSYEQYF	TGCGCCAGCAGCTTGGCCCCGGGACGGCCGAGCTCCTACGAGCAGTACTTC
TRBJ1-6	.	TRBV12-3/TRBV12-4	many	CASSFGQYNSPLHF	TGTGCCAGCAGTTTTGGACAGTATAATTCACCCCTCCACTTT
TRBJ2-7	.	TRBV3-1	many	CASSQDYRLVEQYF	TGTGCCAGCAGCCAAGATTATCGACTAGTCGAGCAGTACTTC
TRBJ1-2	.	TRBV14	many	CASSQDPLGPYNYGYTF	TGTGCCAGCAGCCAAGATCCGCTCGGCCCTTACAACTATGGCTACACCTTC
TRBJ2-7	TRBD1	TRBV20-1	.	CSGERQGSSSYEHYF	TGCAGTGGGGAGAGACAGGGGTCGAGCTCCTACGAGCACTACTTC
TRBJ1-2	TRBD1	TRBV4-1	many	CASSQDWTGDNYGYTF	TGCGCCAGCAGCCAAGATTGGACAGGGGATAACTATGGCTACACCTTC
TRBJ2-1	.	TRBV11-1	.	CASSLDGGQFF	TGTGCCAGCAGCTTAGATGGAGGGCAGTTCTTC
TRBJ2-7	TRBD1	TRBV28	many	CASSFQGQNYEQYF	TGTGCCAGCAGTTTTCAGGGACAGAACTACGAGCAGTACTTC
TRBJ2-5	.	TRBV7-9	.	CASSHYAQRETQYF	TGTGCCAGCAGCCATTACGCCCAAAGGGAGACCCAGTACTTC
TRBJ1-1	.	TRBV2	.	CASSEVTWAFF	TGTGCCAGCAGCGAGGTCACCTGGGCTTTCTTT
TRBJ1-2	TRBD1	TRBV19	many	CASSRQGADYGYTF	TGTGCCAGTAGTAGACAGGGGGCGGATTATGGCTACACCTTC
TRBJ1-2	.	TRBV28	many	CASSFQGRYGYTF	TGTGCCAGCAGTTTTCAGGGAAGGTATGGCTACACCTTC
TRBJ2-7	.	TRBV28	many	CASSFDGVGEQYF	TGTGCCAGCAGTTTTGATGGGGTTGGCGAGCAGTACTTC
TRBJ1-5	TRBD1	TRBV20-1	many	CSARGRTGWGQPQHF	TGCAGTGCTAGAGGTCGGACAGGGTGGGGTCAGCCCCAGCATTTT
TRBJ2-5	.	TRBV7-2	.	CASSLGGSGETQYF	TGTGCCAGCAGCTTAGGAGGCTCGGGGGAGACCCAGTACTTC
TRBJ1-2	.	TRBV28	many	CASSNQGGPYGYTF	TGTGCCAGCAGCAACCAGGGAGGTCCCTATGGCTACACCTTC
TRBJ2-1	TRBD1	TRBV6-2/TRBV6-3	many	CASKTQGAGYNEQFF	TGTGCCAGCAAGACCCAGGGGGCAGGCTACAATGAGCAGTTCTTC
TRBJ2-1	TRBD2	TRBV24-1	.	CATSPRTSGKSSYNEQFF	TGTGCCACCAGCCCGAGGACTAGCGGGAAAAGCTCCTACAATGAGCAGTTCTTC
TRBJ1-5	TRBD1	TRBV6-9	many	CASSFGQGVQPQHF	TGTGCCAGCAGTTTCGGACAGGGGGTACAGCCCCAGCATTTT
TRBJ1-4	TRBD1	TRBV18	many	CASSPRQGQDEKLFF	TGTGCCAGCTCACCCCGACAGGGTCAAGATGAAAAACTGTTTTTT
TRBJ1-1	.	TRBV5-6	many	CASRNQVNTEAFF	TGTGCCAGCAGGAATCAGGTAAACACTGAAGCTTTCTTT
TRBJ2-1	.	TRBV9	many	CASSPGTNYNEQFF	TGTGCCAGCAGCCCCGGGACAAACTACAATGAGCAGTTCTTC
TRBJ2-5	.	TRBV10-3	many	CAIGIKETQYF	TGTGCCATCGGGATAAAAGAGACCCAGTACTTC
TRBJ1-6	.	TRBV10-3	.	CAISRFPPAPDSPLHF	TGTGCCATCAGTCGATTCCCCCCGGCACCAGATTCACCCCTCCACTTT
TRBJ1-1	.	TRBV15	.	CATSPKGNTEAFF	TGTGCCACCAGCCCCAAGGGGAACACTGAAGCTTTCTTT
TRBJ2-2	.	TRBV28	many	CASSLGPYTGELFF	TGTGCCAGCAGTCTCGGACCCTACACCGGGGAGCTGTTTTTT
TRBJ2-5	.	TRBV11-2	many	CASSFTELGQETQYF	TGTGCCAGCAGCTTTACGGAATTGGGCCAAGAGACCCAGTACTTC
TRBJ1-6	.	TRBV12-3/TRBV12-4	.	CASSLTGTNSPLRF	TGTGCCAGCAGTTTAACAGGGACGAATTCACCCCTCCGCTTT
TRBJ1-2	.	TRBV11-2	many	CASSPDGLVGYTF	TGTGCCAGCAGCCCGGACGGCCTTGTCGGCTACACCTTC
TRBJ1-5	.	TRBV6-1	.	CASSQLTQGLSNQPQHF	TGTGCCAGCAGCCAGCTTACGCAAGGACTTAGCAATCAGCCCCAGCATTTT
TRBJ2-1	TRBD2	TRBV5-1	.	CASSLGLAADGEQFF	TGCGCCAGCAGCTTGGGACTAGCGGCAGATGGTGAGCAGTTCTTC
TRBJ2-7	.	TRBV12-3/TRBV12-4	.	CASSALLRRSHEQYF	TGTGCCAGCAGTGCATTGTTAAGGAGGAGCCACGAGCAGTACTTC
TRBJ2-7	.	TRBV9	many	CASSVTQDGDEQYF	TGTGCCAGCAGCGTGACCCAGGACGGGGACGAGCAGTACTTC
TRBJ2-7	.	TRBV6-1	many	CASSEPGIRLDGEQYF	TGTGCCAGCAGTGAACCGGGAATAAGACTAGACGGCGAGCAGTACTTC
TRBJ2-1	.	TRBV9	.	CASREALANLPNEQFF	TGTGCCAGCAGGGAAGCCCTAGCGAATCTACCGAATGAGCAGTTCTTC
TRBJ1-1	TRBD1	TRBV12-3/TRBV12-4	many	CASISTGGRAFF	TGTGCCAGCATCTCGACAGGGGGGCGAGCTTTCTTT
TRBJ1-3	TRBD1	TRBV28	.	CASMSGQGFTNTIYF	TGTGCCAGCATGTCGGGACAGGGATTTACGAACACCATATATTTT
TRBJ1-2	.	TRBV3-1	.	CASSQDYTPTYGYTF	TGTGCCAGCAGCCAAGATTACACACCGACCTATGGCTACACCTTC
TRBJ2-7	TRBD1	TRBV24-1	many	CATSDPGQGYEQYF	TGTGCCACCAGTGATCCGGGACAGGGTTACGAGCAGTACTTC
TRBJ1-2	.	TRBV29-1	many	CSVEKGDTLNYGYTF	TGCAGCGTTGAGAAGGGGGACACCCTTAACTATGGCTACACCTTC
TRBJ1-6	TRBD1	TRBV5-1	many	CASSLEGADSPLHF	TGCGCCAGCAGCTTGGAGGGGGCCGATTCACCCCTCCACTTT
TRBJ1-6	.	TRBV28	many	CASSLSETSGPLSSYNSPLHF	TGTGCCAGCAGTTTAAGTGAGACTTCCGGGCCGCTAAGCTCCTATAATTCACCCCTCCACTTT
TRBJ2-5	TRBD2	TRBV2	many	CASTPPGGAFGETQYF	TGTGCCAGCACTCCCCCGGGAGGGGCTTTTGGAGAGACCCAGTACTTC
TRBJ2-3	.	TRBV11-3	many	CASRAAGFPTDTQYF	TGTGCCAGCAGGGCGGCAGGCTTCCCCACAGATACGCAGTATTTT
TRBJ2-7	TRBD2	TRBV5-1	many	CASSDPGLAGVGEQYF	TGCGCCAGCAGCGACCCGGGACTAGCGGGAGTTGGAGAGCAGTACTTC
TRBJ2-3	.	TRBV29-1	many	CSVATGRASTDTQYF	TGCAGCGTAGCTACAGGGAGGGCGAGCACAGATACGCAGTATTTT
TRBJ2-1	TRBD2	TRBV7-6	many	CASSLTPSGNNEQFF	TGTGCCAGCAGCTTAACGCCTAGCGGGAACAATGAGCAGTTCTTC
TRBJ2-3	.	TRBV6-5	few	CASSYSAGRQDTQYF	TGTGCCAGCAGTTACTCGGCCGGGAGACAAGATACGCAGTATTTT
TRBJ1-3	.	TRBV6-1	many	CASSQEGSGNTIYF	TGTGCCAGCAGTCAGGAGGGCTCTGGAAACACCATATATTTT